The entry that follows covers one T cell receptor beta chain sequence. This receptor's antigen is unknown. Nothing much larger sits one base from this clone, and base qualities are not available. TCRbeta CDR3 regions were amplified from genomic DNA using the immunoSEQ Assay, a bias-controlled multiplex PCR. The original methods were these. The number of nucleated cells in each sample was estimated by amplification of reference gene primers within the assay. To quantify the absolute abundance of each unique TCRbeta CDR3 rearrangement, sequence reads were collapsed and filtered. For each sample, productive Simpson clonality was calculated by taking the square root of Simpson's diversity index across productive rearrangements. TCRdb re-hosts the immuneACCESS table, in-frame sequences only. Its copies lack some clones; in the studies checked, an unresolved V gene accounts for under half of them, and the cause for the rest is not known. V and J calls and clone size follow that table, whereas D and trimming were derived from the DNA. Across this sample there are 150,000 to 200,000 clones, with about 86% seen only once. The biggest ten clones account for roughly 8.6% of the sample.

The CDR3 holds 12 amino acids from the cysteine to the phenylalanine. Only the CDR3 region is kept as DNA, spanning 36 bases read in frame from base 1. For this chain, trimming is 8 bases at the V end and 6 bases at the J end, and the number of junction bases without a gene match is 4. Looking up the germline V gene yields CDR1 MNHEY and CDR2 SVGAGI. This sample stems from a study of blood T cell repertoires in COVID-19 (TCRdb year 2020). Turning to the overall study: Samples from collaborators originated in the United States, Italy and Spain and spanned both the acute and convalescent phases of COVID-19. The material from the prospective study consisted of cDNA or gDNA derived from T cells, B-cell-depleted T cells, or PBMCs. The dataset comprised deeply sampled blood TCRbeta repertoires from subjects exposed to, actively infected with, or recovered from COVID-19. The repertoires were made available in a free public database intended to serve as a resource for research on the immune response to SARS-CoV-2. The samples were drawn from the first 160 participants of the ongoing ImmuneRACE study and from more than 1,000 subjects provided by 6 global collaborators. Nearly every sample came with metadata listing a de-identified subject ID, COVID-19 status, age in years and sex. Where available, HLA class I and class II types were taken from metadata supplied by the sample provider and were not determined by assay-based typing. Overall results and qualifications from the work: Clinical and demographic metadata were provided uncurated, with the amount varying by source and participant.

Collaborating institutions collected whole blood in K2EDTA tubes following their own protocols. For TCRbeta analysis, collaborators shipped samples as frozen whole blood, isolated PBMCs, or DNA extracted from either of those sample types. The V and J segments used are TRBV6-5 and TRBJ2-1, and 7 bases in between align with TRBD2. The sequence was obtained from a man aged 55 to 70 with acute or convalescent COVID-19. The sequencing sample was made of peripheral blood. The CDR3 region: CASWRLANEQFF. The nucleotide sequence is TGTGCCAGCTGGCGACTAGCCAATGAGCAGTTCTTC.